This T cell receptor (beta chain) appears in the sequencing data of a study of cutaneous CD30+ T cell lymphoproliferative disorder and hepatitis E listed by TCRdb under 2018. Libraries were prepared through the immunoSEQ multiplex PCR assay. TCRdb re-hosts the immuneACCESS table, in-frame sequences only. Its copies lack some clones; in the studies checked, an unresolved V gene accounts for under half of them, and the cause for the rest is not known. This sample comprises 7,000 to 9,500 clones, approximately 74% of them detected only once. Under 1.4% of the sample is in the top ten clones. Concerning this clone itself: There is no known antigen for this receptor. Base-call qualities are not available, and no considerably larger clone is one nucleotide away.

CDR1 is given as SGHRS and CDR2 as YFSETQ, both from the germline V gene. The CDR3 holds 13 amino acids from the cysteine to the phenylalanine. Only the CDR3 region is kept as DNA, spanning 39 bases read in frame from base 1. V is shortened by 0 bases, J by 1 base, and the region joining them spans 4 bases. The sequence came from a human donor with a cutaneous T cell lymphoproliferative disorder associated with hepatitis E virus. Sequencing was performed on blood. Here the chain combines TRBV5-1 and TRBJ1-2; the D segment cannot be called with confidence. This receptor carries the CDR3 CASSLANNYGYTF. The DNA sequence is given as TGCGCCAGCAGCTTGGCTAATAACTATGGCTACACCTTC. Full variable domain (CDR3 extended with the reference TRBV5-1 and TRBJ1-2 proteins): KAGVTQTPRYLIKTRGQQVTLSCSPISGHRSVSWYQQTPGQGLQFLFEYFSETQRNKGNFPGRFSGRQFSNSRSEMNVSTLELGDSALYLCASSLANNYGYTFGSGTRLTVV.